Listed here are 25 T cell receptor beta chains from one sample, sequenced in a study of Ad26.COV2.S vaccination and SARS-CoV-2 variants. Repertoires were generated with immunoSEQ multiplex PCR, while TCRdb's copy carries only in-frame clones and drops some. The table lists around 250,000 clones, around nine tenths of them singletons, with approximately 3% in the top ten. Treatment denoted: 19 received Ad26.COV2.S at low or high dose, single or two shots; five or six received placebo; per-sample allocation not given. At day 63 after the first vaccine or placebo injection, samples were drawn. Sequencing was performed on peripheral blood, taken in a trial of Ad26.COV2.S vaccine versus placebo. The source is a person aged 18-65 years who received the Ad26.COV2.S COVID-19 vaccine or a placebo.

This clone was seen a handful of times. The rearrangement links TRBV4-1 to TRBJ1-2; TRBD1 is a possible D gene (6 bases). Trimming removed 3 bases at V and 4 bases at J, with 9 bases between. Germline CDR1 is MGHRA and CDR2 is YSYEKL. The CDR3 contains 13 residues. CDR3 loop: CASSQGASYGYTF. Written as DNA, the CDR3 is TGCGCCAGCAGCCAGGGGGCTTCCTATGGCTACACCTTC.

The sample holds a few counts of this clone. The rearrangement joins TRBV7-9 to TRBJ2-1, with D possibly TRBD1 on 5 matching bases. CDR1 is SEHNR and CDR2 is FQNEAQ in the germline V gene (reference sequence). Trimming cost V 5 bases and J 8 bases, with 16 bases left between them. The CDR3 sequence is 14 residues long. The CDR3 DNA reads as TGTGCCAGCAGCCCGCGGCAGGGAAGGGATGAGCAGTTCTTC. This codes for CASSPRQGRDEQFF.

The chain combines TRBV27 with TRBJ1-6, with 9 bases identical to TRBD1. Germline-derived CDR1 and CDR2 are MNHEY and SMNVEV (reference sequence). This CDR3 is 17 amino acids long. V dropped 5 bases and J dropped 6; count of bases not matched to a gene: 11. CDR3 residues: CASSITGGGISNSPLHF. The CDR3, as DNA: TGTGCCAGCAGTATAACAGGGGGCGGGATTAGTAATTCACCCCTCCACTTT.

The chain combines TRBV24-1 with TRBJ1-5, with TRBD1 matching over 9 bases. The CDR3 has 16 amino acids. Germline V gene lookup returns CDR1 KGHDR and CDR2 SFDVKD. V dropped 4 bases and J dropped 3; count of bases not matched to a gene: 6. The CDR3 loop is CATSEPRDRDNQPQHF. CDR3 sequence (DNA): TGTGCCACCAGTGAACCACGGGACAGGGACAATCAGCCCCAGCATTTT.

V gene TRBV19 combines with J gene TRBJ2-7, with D unresolved. Trimming pared 2 bases from V and 0 bases from J, leaving 2 bases between. Germline-derived CDR1 and CDR2 are LNHDA and SQIVND (reference sequence). CDR3 length: 12 amino acids. The CDR3: CASSIHSYEQYF. DNA for the CDR3: TGTGCCAGTAGTATACACTCCTACGAGCAGTACTTC.

The genes are TRBV5-5 and TRBJ2-1; 7 bases are a match to TRBD2. This CDR3 contains 18 residues. V shed 0 bases and J 1 base; nucleotides not matched to a gene: 10. CDR1 SGHKS and CDR2 YYEKEE come from the germline V gene (reference sequence). The CDR3: CASSLVGGTMRSYNEQFF. DNA of the CDR3: TGTGCCAGCAGCTTGGTGGGCGGGACTATGAGGTCCTACAATGAGCAGTTCTTC.

V gene TRBV9 combines with J gene TRBJ2-5; possible D gene TRBD2, 5 bases. Germline assignment: CDR1 SGDLS and CDR2 YYNGEE. This CDR3 has 15 residues. V was trimmed by 4 bases and J by 5 bases, leaving 18 bases between them. CDR3 in DNA: TGTGCCAGCAGCCCCACCACAACCCCGGGGGAGACCCAGTACTTC. This codes for CASSPTTTPGETQYF.

The chain recombines TRBV21-1 with TRBJ2-7; the D segment call TRBD1 is taken from the table without a DNA check. TRBV21-1 is assigned pseudogene status. CDR3 length: 15 residues. CDR3 sequence reads: CASSHTGQGRDEQYV. The CDR3 DNA sequence: TGTGCCAGCAGCCACACGGGACAGGGACGGGACGAGCAGTACGTC.

The chain combines TRBV7-2 with TRBJ2-2; D remains unclear. Germline CDR1 SGHTA, CDR2 FQGNSA. The CDR3 contains 14 residues. Trimming pared 6 bases from V and 1 base from J, leaving 9 bases between. The CDR3 sequence is CASRLGGNTGELFF. The CDR3 DNA is TGTGCCAGCAGGCTGGGCGGGAACACCGGGGAGCTGTTTTTT.

The chain is built from TRBV27 and TRBJ2-7, with D possibly being TRBD1 (5 bases). Trimming pared 2 bases from V and 5 bases from J, leaving 19 bases between. Germline CDR1 and CDR2: MNHEY and SMNVEV (reference sequence). CDR3 length: 16 amino acids. The CDR3 spells CASSLSVSVRQNEQYF. The CDR3 DNA is TGTGCCAGCAGTTTAAGTGTTTCGGTTAGACAGAACGAGCAGTACTTC.

This chain joins TRBV5-5 and TRBJ1-4; TRBD1 agrees at 12 bases. The germline V gene encodes CDR1 SGHKS and CDR2 YYEKEE (reference sequence). Unmatched junction bases numbered 4, after V lost 3 bases and J lost 1 base. The CDR3 is 17 residues long. The CDR3, as DNA: TGTGCCAGCAGCTCCCGGGACAGGGGGCGAACTAATGAAAAACTGTTTTTT. Translation: CASSSRDRGRTNEKLFF.

The genes are TRBV24-1 and TRBJ1-2; no clear D. This CDR3 has 13 residues. Looked up from germline, CDR1 is KGHDR and CDR2 is SFDVKD. V dropped 3 bases and J dropped 6 bases, with 10 bases sitting between them. CDR3 amino acids: CATSDPGIDGYTF. The CDR3 DNA reads as TGTGCCACCAGTGATCCCGGCATCGATGGCTACACCTTC.

This clone was observed a single time. V usage is TRBV5-6 and J usage is TRBJ1-1; possible D gene TRBD1, 6 bases. CDR3 length: 15 amino acids. Germline assignment: CDR1 SGHDT and CDR2 YYEEEE. V was trimmed by 1 base and J by 2 bases, leaving 12 bases between them. DNA for the CDR3: TGTGCCAGCAGCTTGAGGGGGGCGACTAACACTGAAGCTTTCTTT. Amino acids: CASSLRGATNTEAFF.

The rearrangement joins TRBV13 to TRBJ2-3, with D possibly being TRBD2 (7 bases). The CDR3 consists of 16 residues. Trimming took off 5 bases at V and 5 bases at J, with 20 bases between the two ends. CDR1 PRHDT and CDR2 FYEKMQ come from the germline V gene (reference sequence). CDR3 bases: TGTGCCAGCAGCCCCACGCTGGCGGGGGCCAGAGATACGCAGTATTTT. This sequence encodes CASSPTLAGARDTQYF.

This chain uses TRBV6-5 with TRBJ1-5; D gene ambiguous. The CDR3 is 14 residues long. Deletions cut 6 bases from V and 6 bases from J, with 15 bases between. CDR1 is MNHEY and CDR2 is SVGAGI in the germline V gene. The CDR3 here is CASRTAVGFQPQHF. CDR3 nucleotides: TGTGCCAGCAGGACGGCGGTCGGGTTTCAGCCCCAGCATTTT.

Concerning this clone itself: Mismatch with germline at one junction end may stem from a read error. V usage is TRBV30 and J usage is TRBJ1-4, with no clear D. CDR1 and CDR2 (germline): GTSNPN, SVGIG (reference sequence). This CDR3 has 12 amino acids. The CDR3 sequence is CAWSVTSEKLFF. Written as DNA, the CDR3 is TGTGCCTGGAGTGTAACTAGTGAAAAACTGTTTTTT.

DNA for the CDR3: TGTGCCAGCAGTTTGGGTAAGGGGGGAGGGCCTCTAGATGAGCAGTTCTTC. Amino acids: CASSLGKGGGPLDEQFF. The chain uses TRBV6-2 or TRBV6-3 and TRBJ2-1, with a weak D call TRBD2 (7 bases). There are 17 residues in the CDR3. Per the germline V gene, CDR1 is MNHEY and CDR2 is SVGEGT. Trimming left V 4 bases short and J 8 bases short, with 24 bases between.

This clone was seen just once. The chain joins TRBV18 to TRBJ2-3; D possibly corresponds to TRBD2 (5 bases). CDR1 KGHSH and CDR2 LQKENI come from the germline V gene. The length of the CDR3 is 17 residues. Trimming removed 1 base from V and 2 bases from J, with 16 bases in between. The CDR3 reads CASSPRKATSNTDTQYF. The CDR3 bases are TGTGCCAGCTCACCACGGAAAGCCACTAGTAACACAGATACGCAGTATTTT.

The chain recombines TRBV5-4 with TRBJ1-3; possible D gene TRBD1, 6 bases. The CDR3 extends over 14 amino acids. Trimming shortened V by 7 bases and J by 0 bases, and 11 bases separated the two germline ends. CDR1 and CDR2 from the germline V gene are SGHNT and YYREEE (reference sequence). The CDR3 sequence: CASSRQASGNTIYF. The CDR3 DNA follows: TGTGCCAGCTCTAGACAGGCCTCTGGAAACACCATATATTTT.

This sequence joins TRBV14 and TRBJ2-1; 9 bases line up with TRBD2. This CDR3 region has 15 residues. Germline values: CDR1 SGHDN, CDR2 FVKESK. With V trimmed by 2 bases and J by 3 bases, 2 bases remained unmatched. CDR3 sequence (DNA): TGTGCCAGCAGCCAACTAGCGGGGAGCTACAATGAGCAGTTCTTC. Protein product: CASSQLAGSYNEQFF.

The J gene is TRBJ2-7, the V gene TRBV7-9; D assignment may be TRBD1 or TRBD2 (5 bases each). CDR1 is SEHNR and CDR2 is FQNEAQ in the germline V gene (reference sequence). V lost 0 bases and J lost 8, with 20 bases in between. The CDR3 loop spans 16 amino acids. CDR3 amino acids: CASSLAGTIQKEQQYV. The CDR3 DNA follows: TGTGCCAGCAGCTTAGCGGGGACCATTCAAAAGGAACAGCAGTACGTC.

The chain is built from TRBV6-1 and TRBJ2-3; 9 nucleotides align to TRBD2. CDR1 and CDR2 from the germline V gene are MNHNS and SASEGT. With 2 bases clipped from V and 2 bases from J, the junction kept 2 bases outside the gene matches. This CDR3 is 15 amino acids long. The CDR3 coding sequence is TGTGCCAGCAGTGAAATAGCGGGGGACACAGATACGCAGTATTTT. It translates to CASSEIAGDTDTQYF.

The chain employs TRBV7-3 and TRBJ1-1; 11 bases map to TRBD1. The length of the CDR3 is 14 residues. The germline V gene encodes CDR1 SGHTA and CDR2 FQGTGA. J lost 3 bases, V lost 5 bases, and 2 bases had no gene match. As DNA, the CDR3 is TGTGCCAGCAGCACGGGACAGGGGGACACTGAAGCTTTCTTT. Translating gives CASSTGQGDTEAFF.

This clone was detected a few times. The sample holds other DNA sequences that translate to the same CDR3. V is TRBV4-3 and J is TRBJ1-5, with 7 bases fitting TRBD1. The junction had 5 bases not matched to a gene; V was cut back by 4 bases and J by 5 bases. The germline CDR1 and CDR2 sequences are LGHNA and YSLEER. This CDR3 is 14 amino acids long. CDR3 sequence reads: CASSPGQFDQPQHF. The DNA of the CDR3 is TGCGCCAGCAGCCCGGGACAGTTTGATCAGCCCCAGCATTTT.

The chain has TRBV23-1 and TRBJ2-3; TRBD1 aligns across 7 bases. TRBV23-1 is an ORF for which the function is uncertain. V lost 6 bases and J lost 2; bases outside the gene matches: 29. The CDR3 is 22 residues long. The CDR3 DNA sequence: TGCGCCAGCAGCGCATCCCAAGCACTCTCGTTACCACGACAGGGACACACAGATACGCAGTATTTT. As protein: CASSASQALSLPRQGHTDTQYF.